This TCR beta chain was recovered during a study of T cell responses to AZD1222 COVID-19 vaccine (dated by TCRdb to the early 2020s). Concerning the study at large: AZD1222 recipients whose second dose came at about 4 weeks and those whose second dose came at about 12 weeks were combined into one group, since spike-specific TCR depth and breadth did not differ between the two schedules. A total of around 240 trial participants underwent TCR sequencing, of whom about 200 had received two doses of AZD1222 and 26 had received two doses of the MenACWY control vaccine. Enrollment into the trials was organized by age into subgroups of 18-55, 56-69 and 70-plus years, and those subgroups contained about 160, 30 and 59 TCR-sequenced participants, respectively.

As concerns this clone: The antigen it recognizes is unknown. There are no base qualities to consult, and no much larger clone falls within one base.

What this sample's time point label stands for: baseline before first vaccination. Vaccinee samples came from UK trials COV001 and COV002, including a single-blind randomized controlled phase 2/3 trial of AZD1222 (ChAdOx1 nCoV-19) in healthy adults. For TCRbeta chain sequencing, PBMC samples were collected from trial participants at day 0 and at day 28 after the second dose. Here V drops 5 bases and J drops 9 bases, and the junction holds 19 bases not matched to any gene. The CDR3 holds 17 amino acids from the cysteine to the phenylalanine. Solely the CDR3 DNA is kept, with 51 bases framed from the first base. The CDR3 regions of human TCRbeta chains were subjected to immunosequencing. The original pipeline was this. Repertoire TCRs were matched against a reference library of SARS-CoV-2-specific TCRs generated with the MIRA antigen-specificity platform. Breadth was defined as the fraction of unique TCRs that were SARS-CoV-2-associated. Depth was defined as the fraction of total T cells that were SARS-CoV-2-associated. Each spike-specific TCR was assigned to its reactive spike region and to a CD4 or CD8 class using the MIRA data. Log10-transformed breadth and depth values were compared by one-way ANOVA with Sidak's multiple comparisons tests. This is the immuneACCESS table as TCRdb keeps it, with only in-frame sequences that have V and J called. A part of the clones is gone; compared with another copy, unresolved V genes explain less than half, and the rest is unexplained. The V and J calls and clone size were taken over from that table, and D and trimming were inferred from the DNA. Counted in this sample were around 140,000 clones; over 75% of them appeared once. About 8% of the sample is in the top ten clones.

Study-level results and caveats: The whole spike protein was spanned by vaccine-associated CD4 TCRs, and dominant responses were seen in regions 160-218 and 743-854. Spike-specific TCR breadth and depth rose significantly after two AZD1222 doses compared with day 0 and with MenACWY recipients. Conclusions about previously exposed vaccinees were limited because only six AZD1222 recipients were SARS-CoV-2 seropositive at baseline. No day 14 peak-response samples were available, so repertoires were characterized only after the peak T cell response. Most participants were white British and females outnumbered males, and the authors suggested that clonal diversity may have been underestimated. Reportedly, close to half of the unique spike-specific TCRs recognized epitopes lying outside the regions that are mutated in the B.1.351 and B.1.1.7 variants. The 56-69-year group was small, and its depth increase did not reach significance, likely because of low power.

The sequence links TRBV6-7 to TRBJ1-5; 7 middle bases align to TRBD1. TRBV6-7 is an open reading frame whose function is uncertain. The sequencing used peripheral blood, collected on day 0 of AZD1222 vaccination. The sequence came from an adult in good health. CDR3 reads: CASSQPRSDSRGGPQHF. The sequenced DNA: TGTGCCAGCAGTCAACCTCGAAGCGACAGCAGGGGGGGGCCCCAGCATTTT.